A single TCR beta chain is shown here with its context. Its antigen remains unknown. This entry is derived from a study of a mutant IDH1 vaccine in newly diagnosed glioma. Time point in this sample: week 5, during vaccination. Doses comprised 300 ug of mutant IDH1 20-mer peptide each, plus topical imiquimod. The protocol was immunoSEQ multiplex PCR, while the TCRdb copy is restricted to in-frame clones and leaves out a portion. The sample yields roughly 54,000 clones, 80% to 85% seen once. Sequencing used PBMCs, obtained from a glioma patient whose treatment included an IDH1 peptide vaccine. This receptor was taken from a man aged 30 to 39 with glioma.

The CDR3 is CASSGRGSGQPQHF. In DNA form, the CDR3 reads TGTGCCAGCTCCGGGCGGGGGTCGGGGCAGCCCCAGCATTTT. The chain employs TRBV6-4 and TRBJ1-5; D is possibly TRBD1 (5 bases). Germline V CDR1 and CDR2: MRHNA, SNTAGT. V dropped 8 bases and J dropped 7 bases, with 18 bases sitting between them. This CDR3 has 14 amino acids.